Below are 27 T cell receptor delta chains sequenced from a single sample in a study of gamma-delta chains in newborns, infants, children. TCRdb reprocessed the reads through CATT. The repertoire consists of 3,500 to 4,500 delta-chain clones, with approximately 15% occurring once and the leading ten covering 8.5%. The sample taken for sequencing was blood. The receptor set was obtained from a child who was a newborn, infant or young child, either healthy, febrile or measles-vaccinated (not recorded which).

Note on this clone: A single base separates this from a much larger clone, so it may be a read error. V and J are TRDV2 and TRDJ3; 10 nucleotides align to TRDD3. The CDR3 length is 20 residues. The germline V gene has CDR1 GEAIGNYY and CDR2 EKD. CDR3 residues: CACDTVFGGGYSWGTRQMFF. The CDR3 DNA is TGTGCCTGTGACACCGTATTCGGTGGGGGATACTCCTGGGGCACCCGACAGATGTTTTTC.

The table lists this clone with a few counts. The TCRdb protein comes from a much larger clone and disagrees with this DNA's translation at residue 16, likely due to a read error; the protein given here is derived from the DNA. The rearrangement uses TRDV2 and TRDJ1; TRDD3 matches 9 bases. The length of the CDR3 is 18 residues. CDR1 GEAIGNYY and CDR2 EKD come from the germline V gene. This chain's CDR3 is CACDTVPVLGEYTDKPIF. In DNA form, the CDR3 reads TGTGCCTGTGACACCGTTCCAGTACTGGGGGAGTACACCGATAAACCCATCTTT.

The chain is built from TRDV2 and TRDJ1; 12 bases align to TRDD3. As TCRdb names no J gene, one was assigned here on the basis of a DNA match to germline. This CDR3 spans 20 amino acids. Germline V gene data show CDR1 as GEAIGNYY and CDR2 as EKD. The V and J ends lost 8 bases and 4 bases, in that order; junction bases with no gene match: 25. The chain's CDR3 is CASIPLHSGTGGYRSDKLIF. The CDR3 DNA reads TGTGCCTCGATTCCGCTACATTCAGGTACTGGGGGATACAGAAGCGATAAACTCATCTTT.

A word on this clone: A read error may explain this, as a much larger clone is one base away. J is TRDJ1 and V is TRDV1; TRDD3 matches at 7 bases. The CDR3 runs 18 residues. The junction had 12 bases not matched to a gene; V was cut back by 0 bases and J by 2 bases. Germline lookup yields CDR1 TSWWSYY and CDR2 QGS. The CDR3 here is CALGELMPGDSVTDKLIF. The CDR3 nucleotides read TGTGCTCTTGGGGAACTTATGCCGGGGGATTCAGTGACCGATAAACTCATCTTT.

As for this clone: The protein held in TCRdb is that of a much larger clone and does not match this DNA's translation at residue 9, likely because of a read error; the protein shown is translated from the DNA. The chain carries TRDV2 and TRDJ2, with 8 bases matching TRDD3. The J segment lost 4 bases and the V segment lost 3 bases, leaving 12 bases of the junction unmatched. The CDR3 loop spans 17 amino acids. Germline values: CDR1 GEAIGNYY, CDR2 EKD. As DNA, the CDR3 is TGTGCCTGTGACGCCCTACTGGGGGGCTCCACGACAGCACAACTCTTCTTT. Translation gives CACDALLGGSTTAQLFF.

The sample holds a few counts of this clone. TCRdb's protein for this DNA is that of a much larger clone and differs from the translation at residue 5, likely a read error; the protein shown is the DNA translation. The J gene is TRDJ4, the V gene TRDV1; the D is unclear. CDR3 length equals 14 residues. Germline-derived CDR1 and CDR2 are TSWWSYY and QGS. Trimming took off 3 bases at V and 0 bases at J, with 11 bases between the two ends. Here the CDR3 reads CALGEAVAARPLIF. The CDR3 nucleotides are TGTGCTCTTGGGGAGGCTGTGGCCGCCAGACCCCTGATCTTT.

A note on this clone: A much larger clone differs from this one at a single base, so this may be a read error. Within the sample, other DNA sequences also encode this same CDR3. The V gene is TRDV2, the J gene TRDJ3, with D possibly TRDD3 on 5 matching bases. The CDR3 sequence is 18 residues long. Germline V CDR1 and CDR2: GEAIGNYY, EKD. The CDR3 nucleotides read TGTGCCTGCGACACGGTTCGGGATGGGGCCTGGGACACCCGACAGATGTTTTTC. This sequence encodes CACDTVRDGAWDTRQMFF.

Only a few counts were recorded for this clone. Given a much more abundant clone one base away, this may be a read error. The same CDR3 can be traced to other DNA sequences in this sample. The chain carries TRDV1 and TRDJ1; 10 positions match TRDD3. J was trimmed by 0 bases and V by 6 bases; bases with no gene match: 16. This CDR3 comprises 19 residues. Germline V gene lookup returns CDR1 TSWWSYY and CDR2 QGS. DNA of the CDR3: TGTGCTCTTGGATCCGCATCGTACTGGGGGATTCCTTACACCGATAAACTCATCTTT. Amino acid sequence: CALGSASYWGIPYTDKLIF.

Turning to this clone: Since a far larger clone is one base different, this is likely a read error. The sample has other DNA sequences that encode this CDR3 too. The V gene is TRDV2, the J gene TRDJ3; D is unresolved. The CDR3 spans 20 residues. Trimming pared 0 bases from V and 1 base from J, leaving 18 bases between. Germline loops: CDR1 GEAIGNYY, CDR2 EKD. The CDR3 sequence: CACDTVAGTQGSWDTRQMFF. Written as DNA, the CDR3 is TGTGCCTGTGACACCGTGGCCGGAACTCAGGGATCCTGGGACACCCGACAGATGTTTTTC.

This clone turned up a few times. A read error likely explains why the TCRdb protein, taken from a much larger clone, differs from this DNA's translation at residue 10; the protein shown is translated from the DNA. This rearrangement joins TRDV1 to TRDJ1, with D unclear. This CDR3 contains 18 residues. Germline V gene data show CDR1 as TSWWSYY and CDR2 as QGS. Trimming removed 0 bases from V and 9 bases from J, with 26 bases in between. The chain's CDR3 is CALGELGFPHLLARELIF. In nucleotides, the CDR3 is TGTGCTCTTGGGGAACTCGGCTTTCCACATCTTCTGGCTCGAGAACTCATCTTT.

Remarks on this clone: This may come from a read error, since a much larger clone is one base off. The chain recombines TRDV1 with TRDJ1; 12 bases match TRDD3. Here the J gene was assigned by germline matching of the DNA, as TCRdb has none. This CDR3 is built from 25 residues. CDR1 TSWWSYY and CDR2 QGS come from the germline V gene. As DNA, the CDR3 is TGTGCTCTCGGGGAATTAAGTTTTCCCGGGACTACGTCCTGGTACTGGGGGATACACCTCGGTAAACTCATCTTT. Translating gives CALGELSFPGTTSWYWGIHLGKLIF.

This clone was detected only a few times. Germline and junction disagree at one end, which may indicate a read error. The rearrangement uses TRDV2 and TRDJ3; TRDD3 matches at 8 bases. CDR1 and CDR2 (germline): GEAIGNYY, EKD. There are 18 residues in the CDR3. The CDR3 DNA sequence: TGTGCCTGTGACCCTCTGGGGGACCGATCCTGGGACACCCGACAGATGTTCTTC. Translation: CACDPLGDRSWDTRQMFF.

The V gene is listed as TRDV1; no J gene was called; the DNA was not compared with TRDD3, the D call given in the table. CDR3 length equals 26 residues. Germline CDR1 is TSWWSYY and CDR2 is QGS. This chain's CDR3 is CALGESQKPTPYWGSVLPDLTDIHIF. As DNA, the CDR3 is TGTGCTCTTGGGGAAAGCCAGAAGCCTACCCCTTACTGGGGGTCCGTCTTGCCCGACCTTACCGATATACACATCTTT.

This clone is classed as large. Within the sample, other DNA sequences also encode this same CDR3. J is TRDJ1 and V is TRDV2; TRDD3 matches 8 bases. The germline gives CDR1 GEAIGNYY, CDR2 EKD. V lost 0 bases and J lost 3; bases outside the gene matches: 5. The CDR3 runs 15 residues. For the CDR3, the DNA is TGTGCCTGTGACACCGTTGGGGGATCCTCCGATAAACTCATCTTT. Its translation is CACDTVGGSSDKLIF.

A word on this clone: The amino acid sequence in TCRdb belongs to a much larger clone and departs from this DNA's translation at residue 5, likely a sequencing read error; the sequence shown is translated from the DNA. The chain couples TRDV2 to TRDJ1; 10 positions match TRDD3. The CDR3 extends over 21 amino acids. From germline, CDR1 is GEAIGNYY and CDR2 EKD. The junction had 23 bases not matched to a gene; V was cut back by 3 bases and J by 2 bases. CDR3 coding DNA: TGTGCCTGTGACGCGGTAATAAAAACTGGGGGATCGAACAGCCCGACCGATAAACTCATCTTT. Its translation is CACDAVIKTGGSNSPTDKLIF.

The sample holds a few counts of this clone. It may be a read error: a sequence one base away is much more abundant. The chain carries TRDV2 and TRDJ1; 9 bases line up with TRDD3. From germline, CDR1 is GEAIGNYY and CDR2 EKD. CDR3 size: 15 residues. DNA for the CDR3: TGTGCCCGTGACCCACTGGGGGAACAAAACCCAAAACTCATCTTT. It codes for CARDPLGEQNPKLIF.

Note on this clone: A much larger clone is a single base away; this may be a read error. Different DNA sequences within this sample yield the same CDR3. The chain combines TRDV2 with TRDJ2; 13 bases fit TRDD3. From germline, CDR1 is GEAIGNYY and CDR2 EKD. There are 16 residues in the CDR3. The CDR3 DNA follows: TGTGCCTGTGACATACTGGGGGATACGCGGGCAGCACAGCTCTTCTTT. This encodes CACDILGDTRAAQLFF.

This clone has only a few counts. This may be a read error: a much more frequent sequence differs by one nucleotide. The same CDR3 arises from other DNA sequences in this sample as well. This rearrangement joins TRDV2 to TRDJ1; the match to TRDD3 covers 7 bases. Germline CDR1 GEAIGNYY, CDR2 EKD. CDR3 length: 15 residues. V shed 7 bases and J 4 bases; nucleotides not matched to a gene: 14. CDR3: CACDALLGRGDKLIF. In DNA, the CDR3 is TGTGCCTGCGACGCCCTACTGGGGAGGGGCGATAAACTCATCTTT.

Regarding this clone: One base away lies a much larger clone, so this may be a sequencing read error. The chain is built from TRDV2 and TRDJ3; D is unresolved. The CDR3 sequence is 20 residues long. V shed 5 bases and J shed 0 bases, with 22 bases lying between them. The germline V gene encodes CDR1 GEAIGNYY and CDR2 EKD. CDR3 residues: CACGRVGGTTFSWDTRQMFF. In nucleotides, the CDR3 is TGTGCCTGTGGCAGAGTAGGAGGGACCACCTTCTCCTGGGACACCCGACAGATGTTTTTC.

As regards this clone: Just one base apart from a much larger clone, this may be a read error. The sample has other DNA sequences that encode this CDR3 too. The gene calls are TRDV2 and TRDJ3, with 10 bases aligning to TRDD3. This CDR3 is built from 18 residues. CDR1 is GEAIGNYY, CDR2 EKD, per germline. CDR3 DNA: TGTGCCTGCGACACCGCTGGGGGATACTCCTGGGACACCCGACAGATGTTTTTC. Its protein product is CACDTAGGYSWDTRQMFF.

As concerns this clone: Translating this DNA gives a protein that differs at residue 15 from the TCRdb one, which belongs to a much larger clone; a read error is likely, and the protein shown is this translation. The chain employs TRDV2 and TRDJ3, with TRDD3 matching over 7 bases. In the absence of a J gene in TCRdb, the DNA was matched to germline to assign it here. From germline, CDR1 is GEAIGNYY and CDR2 EKD. This CDR3 contains 18 residues. In nucleotides, the CDR3 is TGTGCCTGTGACACTCTGGGGGGCCCCTCCTGGGACACCCGAAAGATGTTTTTC. It specifies CACDTLGGPSWDTRKMFF.

By proportion, this clone is medium-sized. Distinct nucleotide sequences in the sample also encode this CDR3. The chain joins TRDV2 to TRDJ3; the D is unclear. With 2 bases removed from V and 0 bases from J, the gap between germline ends came to 19 bases. CDR1 GEAIGNYY and CDR2 EKD come from the germline V gene. CDR3 length: 20 residues. As DNA, the CDR3 is TGTGCCTGTGACAGAGTAGGAGGGACCACCTTCTCCTGGGACACCCGACAGATGTTTTTC. It encodes CACDRVGGTTFSWDTRQMFF.

A note on this clone: This may stem from a read error, because a much larger clone lies one nucleotide away. The chain links TRDV2 to TRDJ1; 8 nucleotides match TRDD3. The J gene, not given by TCRdb, was assigned here from a germline match of the nucleotide sequence. CDR3 length: 22 amino acids. V lost 0 bases to trimming and J lost 2 bases; unmatched junction nucleotides: 25. CDR1 and CDR2 from the germline V gene are GEAIGNYY and EKD. In DNA, the CDR3 is TGTGCCTGTGACACCGTGGACTACGGCGCTGGGGGAGATGCGAGAAGAACCGATAAACTCATCTTT. Translated, it gives CACDTVDYGAGGDARRTDKLIF.

This clone occurred a few times. TCRdb attributes to this sequence the protein of a much larger clone, which differs from the DNA translation at residue 6; a read error is likely, and the protein displayed is translated from the DNA. This chain links TRDV2 with TRDJ1; 9 bases are a match to TRDD3. The CDR3 is 18 amino acids. V lost 6 bases and J lost 0; bases outside the gene matches: 16. Germline CDR1 and CDR2: GEAIGNYY and EKD. The CDR3 nucleotides are TGTGCCTGTTCTGTACCGGGGGATACACGCACCTACACCGATAAACTCATCTTT. This encodes CACSVPGDTRTYTDKLIF.

A single count supports this clone. This could be a read error, since a much larger clone is one nucleotide away. V and J are TRDV2 and TRDJ1; 7 bases line up with TRDD3. Since TCRdb gives no J gene, matching the DNA to germline was used here to assign it. The CDR3 has 22 amino acids. Germline assignment: CDR1 GEAIGNYY and CDR2 EKD. J was trimmed by 0 bases and V by 2 bases; bases with no gene match: 26. The CDR3 coding sequence is TGTGCCTGTGACAAGGTCCAACCTGGGGGCCGGGCCGCCGGGCCGTACACCGATAAACTCATCTTT. This translates into CACDKVQPGGRAAGPYTDKLIF.

For this clone: It differs at one base from a far larger clone, so likely a read error. V and J are TRDV1 and TRDJ1, with D possibly being TRDD1 or TRDD3 (5 bases each). Germline CDR1 reads TSWWSYY; CDR2 reads QGS. There are 22 residues in the CDR3. CDR3 in DNA: TGTGCTCTTGGGGAAAGGGCGACCTATAGTTACTGGCCTTTAATGTACACCGATAAACTCACCTTT. Translating it yields CALGERATYSYWPLMYTDKLTF.

This clone came up a few times. Just one base apart from a much larger clone, this may be a read error. The chain carries TRDV1 and TRDJ1; 12 bases are shared with TRDD3. V trimming: 2 bases; J trimming: 7 bases; junction bases outside the gene matches: 35. The germline gives CDR1 TSWWSYY, CDR2 QGS. The CDR3 extends over 25 amino acids. The CDR3 DNA is TGTGCTCTTGGGGAATTAAGTTTTCCCGGGACTACGTCCTGGTACTGGGGGATACACCCCGGTAAACTCATCTTT. Protein product: CALGELSFPGTTSWYWGIHPGKLIF.